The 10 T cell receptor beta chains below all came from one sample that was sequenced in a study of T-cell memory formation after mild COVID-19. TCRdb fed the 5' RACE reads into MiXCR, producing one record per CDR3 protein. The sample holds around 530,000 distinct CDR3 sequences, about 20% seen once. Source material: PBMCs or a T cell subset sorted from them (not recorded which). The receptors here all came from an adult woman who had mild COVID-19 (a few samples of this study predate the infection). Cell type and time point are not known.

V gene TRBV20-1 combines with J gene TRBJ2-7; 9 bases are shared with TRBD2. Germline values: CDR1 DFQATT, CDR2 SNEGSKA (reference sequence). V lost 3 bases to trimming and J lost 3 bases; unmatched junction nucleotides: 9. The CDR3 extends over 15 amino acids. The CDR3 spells CSASGLLAGIYEQYF. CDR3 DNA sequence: TGCAGTGCTAGCGGATTACTAGCGGGTATCTACGAGCAGTACTTC.

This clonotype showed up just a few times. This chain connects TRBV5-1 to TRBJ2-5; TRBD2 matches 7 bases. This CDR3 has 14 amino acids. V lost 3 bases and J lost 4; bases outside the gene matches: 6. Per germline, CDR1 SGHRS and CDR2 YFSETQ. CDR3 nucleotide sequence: TGCGCCAGCAGCTCCGGGACTACCAGAGAGACCCAGTACTTC. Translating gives CASSSGTTRETQYF.

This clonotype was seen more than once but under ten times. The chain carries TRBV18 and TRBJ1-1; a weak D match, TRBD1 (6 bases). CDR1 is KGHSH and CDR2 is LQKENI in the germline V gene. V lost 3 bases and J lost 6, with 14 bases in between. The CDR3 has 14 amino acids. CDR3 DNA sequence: TGTGCCAGCTCACCCGGCCCACAGGGCCCTGAAGCTTTCTTT. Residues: CASSPGPQGPEAFF.

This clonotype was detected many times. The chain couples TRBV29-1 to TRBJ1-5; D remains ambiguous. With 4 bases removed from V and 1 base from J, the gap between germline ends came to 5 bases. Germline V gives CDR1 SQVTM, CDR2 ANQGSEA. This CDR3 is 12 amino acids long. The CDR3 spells CSVGGSNQPQHF. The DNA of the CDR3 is TGCAGCGTTGGCGGAAGCAATCAGCCCCAGCATTTT.

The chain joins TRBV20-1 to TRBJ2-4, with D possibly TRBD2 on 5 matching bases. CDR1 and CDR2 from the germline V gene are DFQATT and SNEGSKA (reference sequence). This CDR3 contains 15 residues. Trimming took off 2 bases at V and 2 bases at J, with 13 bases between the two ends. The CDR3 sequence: CSARFETGSKNIQYF. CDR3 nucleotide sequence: TGCAGTGCTAGATTCGAGACGGGGTCCAAAAACATTCAGTACTTC.

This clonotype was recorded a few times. The CDR3 bases are TGTGCCAGCAGCGGACACACTAGCAATCAGCCCCAGCATTTT. Translating it yields CASSGHTSNQPQHF. The gene calls are TRBV6-2 or TRBV6-3 and TRBJ1-5, with TRBD1 as a possible D gene (5 bases). CDR3 length: 14 residues. V lost 6 bases, J lost 0 bases, and 9 bases lay in between. Germline loops: CDR1 MNHEY, CDR2 SVGEGT.

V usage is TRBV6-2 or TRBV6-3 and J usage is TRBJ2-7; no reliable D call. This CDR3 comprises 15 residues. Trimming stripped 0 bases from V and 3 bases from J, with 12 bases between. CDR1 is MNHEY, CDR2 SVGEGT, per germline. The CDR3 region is CASSYSGLRSYEQYF. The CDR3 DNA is TGTGCCAGCAGTTACTCGGGCCTGAGAAGCTACGAGCAGTACTTC.

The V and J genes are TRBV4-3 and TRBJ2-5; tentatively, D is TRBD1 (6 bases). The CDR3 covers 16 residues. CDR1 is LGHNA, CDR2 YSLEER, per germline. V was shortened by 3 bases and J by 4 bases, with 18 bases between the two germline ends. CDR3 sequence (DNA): TGCGCCAGCAGCCAGAACAGGGTCACAGCCCCAGAGACCCAGTACTTC. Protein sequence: CASSQNRVTAPETQYF.

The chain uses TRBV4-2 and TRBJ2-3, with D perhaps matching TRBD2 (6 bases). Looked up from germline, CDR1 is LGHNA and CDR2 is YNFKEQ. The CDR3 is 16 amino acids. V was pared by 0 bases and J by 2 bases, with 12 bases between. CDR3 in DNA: TGTGCCAGCAGCCAAGATTTGGGGACTGCCACAGATACGCAGTATTTT. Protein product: CASSQDLGTATDTQYF.

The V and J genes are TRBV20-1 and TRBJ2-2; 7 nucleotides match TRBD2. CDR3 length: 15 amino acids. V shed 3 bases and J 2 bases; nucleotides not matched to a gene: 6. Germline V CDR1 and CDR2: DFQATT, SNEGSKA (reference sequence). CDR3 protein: CSARGAGKNTGELFF. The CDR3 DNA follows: TGCAGTGCTAGGGGAGCGGGGAAAAACACCGGGGAGCTGTTTTTT.